The rows below give T cell receptor beta chains drawn from one sample of a study of blood T cell repertoires in COVID-19. Assay used: immunoSEQ multiplex PCR; TCRdb lists only in-frame clones, some missing. The data show hundreds of thousands of clones, around nine tenths seen once. Sequencing was performed on peripheral blood. These TCRs come from a woman between 25 and 40 years old with acute or convalescent COVID-19. Both conserved end residues are part of each CDR3. Each record gives: V gene, D gene, clone size, J gene, CDR3 protein, CDR3 DNA. The D gene is left open where the match is weak. Some rows mark clone size as missing; the rest say once, few, many or name a class of expanded clone.

TRBV18	TRBD1	NA	TRBJ1-3	CASSPGQAGNTIYF	TGTGCCAGCTCACCGGGACAGGCTGGAAACACCATATATTTT
TRBV5-1	TRBD1	once	TRBJ2-5	CASTSYPGTGRTQYF	TGCGCCAGCACCTCCTACCCCGGGACAGGGAGGACCCAGTACTTC
TRBV6-2/TRBV6-3	NA	NA	TRBJ1-6	CASSPGSGNSPLHF	TGTGCCAGCAGTCCGGGATCGGGAAATTCACCCCTCCACTTT
TRBV2	TRBD1	NA	TRBJ1-6	CACLSRTGGNSPLHF	TGTGCCTGTTTATCACGGACAGGGGGCAATTCACCCCTCCACTTT
TRBV10-1	TRBD1	NA	TRBJ2-2	CASSESLGQGFPGELFF	TGCGCCAGCAGTGAGTCGCTGGGACAGGGGTTTCCCGGGGAGCTGTTTTTT
TRBV12-5	TRBD1	NA	TRBJ1-2	CASGFDLDRGQGYTF	TGTGCTAGTGGTTTCGACCTGGACAGGGGGCAAGGCTACACCTTC
TRBV10-3	NA	NA	TRBJ2-7	CAISELLRGPSYEQYF	TGTGCCATCAGTGAGTTATTGCGGGGGCCATCCTACGAGCAGTACTTC
TRBV6-1	NA	NA	TRBJ2-1	CASSDSWGLGDNEQFF	TGTGCCAGCAGTGATTCATGGGGGCTAGGGGACAATGAGCAGTTCTTC
TRBV5-6	NA	NA	TRBJ2-5	CASVSGRQETQYF	TGTGCCAGCGTCAGCGGCAGACAAGAGACCCAGTACTTC
TRBV23-1	NA	few	TRBJ1-5	CASSQSTRAGNQPQHF	TGCGCCAGCAGTCAATCTACCAGGGCGGGCAATCAGCCCCAGCATTTT
TRBV5-1	NA	NA	TRBJ2-3	CASSAQLATSTDTQYF	TGCGCCAGCAGCGCGCAACTAGCTACTTCTACAGATACGCAGTATTTT
TRBV18	TRBD1	NA	TRBJ1-1	CASSLDRGLGTEAFF	TGTGCCAGCTCACTGGACAGGGGGCTGGGCACTGAAGCTTTCTTT
TRBV5-1	TRBD2	NA	TRBJ2-3	CASSLASGGGDTQYF	TGCGCCAGCAGCTTGGCTAGCGGGGGAGGAGATACGCAGTATTTT
TRBV27	NA	NA	TRBJ1-4	CASSFRQNEKLFF	TGTGCCAGCAGTTTTAGACAAAATGAAAAACTGTTTTTT
TRBV28	NA	NA	TRBJ2-7	CASSISAAGHQSSYEQYF	TGTGCCAGCAGTATTTCGGCAGCGGGACACCAGAGCTCCTACGAGCAGTACTTC
TRBV13	TRBD1	NA	TRBJ1-4	CASSAPGQGLDEKLFF	TGTGCCAGCAGCGCACCGGGACAGGGTCTGGACGAAAAACTGTTTTTT
TRBV30	TRBD1	NA	TRBJ1-3	CAWGDRVGNTIYF	TGTGCCTGGGGGGACAGGGTTGGAAACACCATATATTTT
TRBV6-5	NA	once	TRBJ1-5	CASSLVGKGDQPQHF	TGTGCCAGCAGTTTGGTGGGAAAGGGGGATCAGCCCCAGCATTTT
TRBV28	NA	NA	TRBJ2-3	CASSLPPRRTGILDTQYF	TGTGCCAGCAGTTTACCGCCCCGTCGCACGGGGATCCTAGATACGCAGTATTTT
TRBV10-3	NA	NA	TRBJ2-1	CAISVLPSNEQFF	TGTGCCATCAGTGTCCTCCCTAGCAATGAGCAGTTCTTC
TRBV21-1	NA	NA	TRBJ1-2	CASHRDSDGYTF	TGTGCCAGCCATCGGGACAGCGATGGCTACACCTTC
TRBV18	TRBD1	NA	TRBJ2-7	CASSPSYLGQGARYEQYF	TGTGCCAGCTCACCCTCATATTTGGGACAGGGGGCGAGGTACGAGCAGTACTTC
TRBV28	TRBD2	NA	TRBJ2-3	CASTPLGLAEYTQYF	TGTGCCAGCACACCACTCGGGCTAGCGGAGTATACGCAGTATTTT
TRBV19	TRBD1	once	TRBJ1-6	CASSINQEGAGSPLHF	TGTGCCAGTAGTATCAACCAGGAGGGGGCTGGATCACCCCTCCACTTT
TRBV10-1	TRBD1	NA	TRBJ1-5	CASNSGTGKFYNQPQHF	TGCGCCAGCAACTCCGGGACAGGGAAGTTTTACAATCAGCCCCAGCATTTT
TRBV7-6	NA	NA	TRBJ1-5	CASSLDGQKNQPQHF	TGTGCCAGCAGCTTGGACGGACAGAAAAATCAGCCCCAGCATTTT
TRBV29-1	TRBD1	NA	TRBJ2-5	CSVDLQGQASLQGETQYF	TGCAGCGTTGATTTACAGGGGCAGGCTTCCCTACAGGGAGAGACCCAGTACTTC
TRBV9	TRBD1	NA	TRBJ2-7	CASSAGQYSSDEQYF	TGTGCCAGCAGCGCGGGACAGTATTCCTCCGACGAGCAGTACTTC
TRBV7-3	TRBD1	NA	TRBJ2-2	CASSPTGQGAGELFF	TGTGCCAGCAGCCCCACTGGACAGGGAGCGGGGGAGCTGTTTTTT
TRBV12-3/TRBV12-4	NA	NA	TRBJ1-1	CASSPGENTEAFF	TGTGCCAGCAGTCCCGGGGAAAACACTGAAGCTTTCTTT
TRBV27	TRBD1	NA	TRBJ1-2	CASSFAGGGYTF	TGTGCCAGCAGTTTCGCAGGGGGCGGCTACACCTTC
TRBV25-1	NA	NA	TRBJ2-5	CASREGAIETQYF	TGTGCCAGCCGGGAGGGGGCGATAGAGACCCAGTACTTC
TRBV6-2/TRBV6-3	TRBD1	NA	TRBJ2-1	CASSYNGQGNSEQFF	TGTGCCAGCAGTTACAACGGACAGGGTAATAGTGAGCAGTTCTTC
TRBV6-5	TRBD1	NA	TRBJ2-1	CASSSAGTGYNEQFF	TGTGCCAGCAGTTCTGCCGGGACAGGGTACAATGAGCAGTTCTTC
TRBV5-1	TRBD2	once	TRBJ2-1	CASSLTAGARNEQFF	TGCGCCAGCAGCTTGACAGCGGGGGCTCGCAATGAGCAGTTCTTC
TRBV4-1	NA	once	TRBJ1-5	CASSQSLTGGFQPQHF	TGCGCCAGCAGCCAATCGTTAACCGGGGGGTTCCAGCCCCAGCATTTT
TRBV6-6	NA	once	TRBJ2-3	CASSPLGRTDTQYF	TGTGCCAGCAGTCCACTTGGGCGCACAGATACGCAGTATTTT
TRBV7-9	TRBD1	NA	TRBJ2-5	CASSHRTGNQETQYF	TGTGCCAGCAGCCACCGGACAGGCAACCAAGAGACCCAGTACTTC
TRBV11-2	NA	few	TRBJ1-3	CATTRAGSGNTIYF	TGTGCAACGACTAGGGCAGGCTCTGGAAACACCATATATTTT
TRBV19	NA	few	TRBJ1-1	CASSTGLNTEAFF	TGTGCCAGTAGTACCGGGTTGAACACTGAAGCTTTCTTT
TRBV7-2	TRBD2	NA	TRBJ2-3	CASSSSGGAQDTQYF	TGTGCCAGCAGTTCTAGCGGGGGGGCCCAAGATACGCAGTATTTT
TRBV11-3	NA	NA	TRBJ1-5	CASRNRAARPSNQPQHF	TGTGCCAGCAGAAACAGGGCGGCCAGACCGTCGAATCAGCCCCAGCATTTT
TRBV18	TRBD1	NA	TRBJ1-1	CASSLQRGPGTEAFF	TGTGCCAGCTCATTGCAGAGGGGGCCCGGCACTGAAGCTTTCTTT
TRBV2	TRBD1	NA	TRBJ2-7	CASSRRQGAYEQYF	TGTGCCAGCAGCCGGAGACAGGGGGCCTACGAGCAGTACTTC
TRBV28	NA	NA	TRBJ1-2	CASSRIRHGYTF	TGTGCCAGCAGCCGAATACGACACGGCTACACCTTC
TRBV9	NA	NA	TRBJ1-2	CASSAGQRGGNPYGYTF	TGTGCCAGCTCTGCTGGGCAAAGGGGGGGAAATCCCTATGGCTACACCTTC
TRBV29-1	NA	NA	TRBJ2-5	CSVEAPWGRETQYF	TGCAGCGTAGAGGCACCGTGGGGCCGAGAGACCCAGTACTTC
TRBV10-1	TRBD2	NA	TRBJ2-5	CASSASGGQETQYF	TGCGCCAGCAGTGCTAGCGGGGGGCAAGAGACCCAGTACTTC
TRBV4-1	TRBD1	NA	TRBJ1-2	CASSLQGQAREGYTF	TGCGCCAGCAGCCTCCAAGGACAGGCCAGGGAGGGCTACACCTTC
TRBV10-3	NA	NA	TRBJ1-1	CAIRGSGTEGTEAFF	TGTGCCATCAGGGGATCAGGGACGGAGGGCACTGAAGCTTTCTTT
TRBV9	NA	NA	TRBJ1-1	CASSVARGNTEAFF	TGTGCCAGCAGCGTAGCACGGGGGAACACTGAAGCTTTCTTT
TRBV27	NA	NA	TRBJ1-2	CASSLSVTLGYTF	TGTGCCAGCAGTTTATCGGTGACTCTTGGCTACACCTTC
TRBV5-6	NA	NA	TRBJ2-7	CASSSRDKPYEQYF	TGTGCCAGCAGCAGCCGGGACAAGCCCTACGAGCAGTACTTC